The clone carrying this T cell receptor beta chain showed up just a few times. The data belong to a study of blood T cell repertoires in COVID-19. Study in general: Collection of acute and convalescent COVID-19 samples took place in the United States, Italy and Spain.

V shed 2 bases and J shed 5 bases, with 7 bases lying between them. From germline, CDR1 is MNHEY and CDR2 SVGAGI. CDR3 length: 13 amino acids. TCRdb's copy holds only in-frame clones and misses some; the assay was immunoSEQ multiplex PCR. The sample gives some 350,000 clones, around 90% of which show up once; 2.5% to 3.5% is in the top ten. The genes are TRBV6-5 and TRBJ1-5; D may be TRBD1 (5 bases). The sequenced sample was peripheral blood. This clonotype was sampled from a human donor in a cohort sampled during active COVID-19. The CDR3 loop is CASSYDRYQPQHF. For the CDR3, the DNA is TGTGCCAGCAGTTACGACAGATATCAGCCCCAGCATTTT.